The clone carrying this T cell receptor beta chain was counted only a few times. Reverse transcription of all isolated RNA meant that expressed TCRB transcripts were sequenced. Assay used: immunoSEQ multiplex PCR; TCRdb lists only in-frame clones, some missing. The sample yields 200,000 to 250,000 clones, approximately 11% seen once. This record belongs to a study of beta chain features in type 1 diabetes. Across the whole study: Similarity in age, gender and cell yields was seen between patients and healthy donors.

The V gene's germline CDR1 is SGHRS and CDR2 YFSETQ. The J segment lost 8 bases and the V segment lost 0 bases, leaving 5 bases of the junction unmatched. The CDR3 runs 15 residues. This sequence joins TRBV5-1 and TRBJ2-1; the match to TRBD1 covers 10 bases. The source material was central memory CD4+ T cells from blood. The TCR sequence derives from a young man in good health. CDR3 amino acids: CASSLEGQGVDEQFF. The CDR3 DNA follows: TGCGCCAGCAGCTTGGAAGGACAGGGGGTCGATGAGCAGTTCTTC.